Listed below are T cell receptor beta chains from one sample, sequenced in a study of cytomegalovirus exposure and HLA in healthy donors. Libraries were prepared by immunoSEQ multiplex PCR; TCRdb keeps only in-frame clonotypes and omits some of them. Of about 210,000 clones detected, 70% to 90% appear once; the ten largest clones hold about 0.25%. The sequenced material came from PBMCs. The origin of the receptors is a girl aged 2 to 10 in good health and CMV-seronegative. Both conserved end residues are part of each CDR3. A D gene is named only where the DNA matches it firmly. Not every row has a clone size; where given, it reads once, few, many or a size class.

TRBV25-1,-,11,TRBJ1-4,once,TGTGCCAGCCGGTTCAATGAAAAACTGTTTTTT,CASRFNEKLFF
TRBV5-4,-,14,TRBJ1-2,-,TGTGCCAGCAGCTTGGCGCAGGGCCTCTATGGCTACACCTTC,CASSLAQGLYGYTF
TRBV7-3,-,15,TRBJ2-2,-,TGTGCCAGCAGCTTAAACCCACTTCAGGGAGGGGGGCCGTTTTTT,CASSLNPLQGGGPFF
TRBV6-5,-,15,TRBJ1-2,few,TGTGCCAGCAGTTACTCACCCCCCGGGGGGATCGGCTACACCTTC,CASSYSPPGGIGYTF
TRBV7-8,TRBD2,17,TRBJ2-1,-,TGTGCCAGCAGCTTAGCTTGGACTAGCGGGAGTGTTGGTGAGCAGTTCTTC,CASSLAWTSGSVGEQFF
TRBV21-1,-,14,TRBJ2-5,-,TGTGCCAGCAGCAGGGACGGGGGCCAAGAGACCCAGTACTTC,CASSRDGGQETQYF
TRBV13,TRBD1,19,TRBJ2-7,-,TGTGCCAGCACCAGAAATTCCGGGACAGGGACTTTCAGCTCCTACGAGCAGTACTTC,CASTRNSGTGTFSSYEQYF
TRBV7-9,-,13,TRBJ2-3,-,TGTGCCGCCTCCGGGGGGCCCACAGATACGCAGTATTTT,CAASGGPTDTQYF
TRBV29-1,TRBD2,18,TRBJ2-1,-,TGCAGCGTTGTGATACTAGCGGGAGTCTTCAGCTCCTACAATGAGCAGTTCTTC,CSVVILAGVFSSYNEQFF
TRBV11-3,TRBD2,15,TRBJ2-3,-,TGTGCCAGCAGCTGGTCAGCGGGGATCACAGATACGCAGTATTTT,CASSWSAGITDTQYF
TRBV4-2,TRBD1,15,TRBJ2-7,-,TGTGCCAGCAGCCACAATGGGGACAGGGCCTACGAGCAGTACTTC,CASSHNGDRAYEQYF
TRBV6-5,-,13,TRBJ2-7,-,TGTGCCAGCAGTACCCAACAGGGCCAGGTGCAGTACTTC,CASSTQQGQVQYF
TRBV19,-,13,TRBJ2-3,-,TGTGCCACTCTAAGACAGGGCACAGATACGCAGTATTTT,CATLRQGTDTQYF
TRBV4-1,TRBD1,15,TRBJ2-1,-,TGCGCCAGCAGCAAGAGGACAGGGGTAAGCAATGAGCAGTTCTTC,CASSKRTGVSNEQFF
TRBV19,TRBD1,15,TRBJ2-2,-,TGTGCCAGTAGGGTGACAGGGGCAAACACCGGGGAGCTGTTTTTT,CASRVTGANTGELFF
TRBV9,TRBD1,16,TRBJ2-7,-,TGTGCCAGCAGCTCCCGGACAGGTCCGACCCTCTACGAGCAGTACTTC,CASSSRTGPTLYEQYF
TRBV15,-,15,TRBJ1-5,once,TGTGCCACCAGCATCGACAGGAGGAGCAATCAGCCCCAGCATTTT,CATSIDRRSNQPQHF
TRBV12-5,-,19,TRBJ1-4,few,TGTGCTAGTGGTTTTGAGACGACTCAACTTGGGGGCCTTAATGAAAAACTGTTTTTT,CASGFETTQLGGLNEKLFF
TRBV7-2,TRBD2,14,TRBJ2-5,-,TGTGCCAGCAGCCGTACTCTAGCGGCGGAGACCCAGTACTTC,CASSRTLAAETQYF
TRBV5-5,TRBD2,14,TRBJ2-7,-,TGTGCCAGCAGCTTCTTTAGCGGGTCCTACGAGCAGTACTTC,CASSFFSGSYEQYF
TRBV6-1,TRBD1,16,TRBJ2-3,-,TGTGCCAGCAGTGACCAGACAGGGACGGGTGCAGATACGCAGTATTTT,CASSDQTGTGADTQYF
TRBV6-1,-,14,TRBJ2-7,-,TGTGCCAGCATACAGGGTTTCGTTCTCTACGAGCAGTACTTC,CASIQGFVLYEQYF
TRBV5-6,-,12,TRBJ1-6,once,TGTGCCAGCAGCTTGGCCAGGACACCCCTCCACTTT,CASSLARTPLHF
TRBV11-2,-,13,TRBJ2-1,-,TGTGCCAGCAGCTTAGATCCCAATAATGAGCAGTTCTTC,CASSLDPNNEQFF
TRBV5-1,TRBD2,17,TRBJ2-7,-,TGCGCCAGCAGCTTGGACCAGGGACTAGCGGGGAACCGAGAGCAGTACTTC,CASSLDQGLAGNREQYF
TRBV13,TRBD1,14,TRBJ1-2,few,TGTGCCAGCAGCCCACCCGGGACAGCCTATGGCTACACCTTC,CASSPPGTAYGYTF
TRBV7-2,TRBD1,19,TRBJ2-2,-,TGTGCCAGCAGTTGGGACAGTCAGATAGGGATAAGGGACGTCGGGGAGCTGTTTTTT,CASSWDSQIGIRDVGELFF
TRBV4-1,-,15,TRBJ1-2,-,TGCGCCAGCAGCCAAGATCCCCAGATTTCCTATGGCTACACCTTC,CASSQDPQISYGYTF
TRBV2,-,15,TRBJ2-1,-,TGTGCCAGCAGTGAATACGGGAGCTCCTACAATGAGCAGTTCTTC,CASSEYGSSYNEQFF
TRBV13,-,19,TRBJ2-6,-,TGTGCCAGCAGCTTATCCCGGGGGTGGAGGGGCGCTGGGGCCAACGTCCTGACTTTC,CASSLSRGWRGAGANVLTF
TRBV6-5,TRBD2,16,TRBJ2-7,once,TGTGCCAGCAGTTACAGCCTTAGCGGGGGCCTCCCCGAGCAGTACTTC,CASSYSLSGGLPEQYF
TRBV6-5,TRBD1,14,TRBJ2-7,-,TGTGCCAGTAACCCACAGGGGGCTGGCTACGAGCAGTACTTC,CASNPQGAGYEQYF
TRBV27,-,15,TRBJ1-3,-,TGTGCCAGCAGTCACTTGCCAGGGGCTGGAAACACCATATATTTT,CASSHLPGAGNTIYF
TRBV4-2,TRBD2,16,TRBJ2-7,-,TGTGCCAGCAGCCAAGAAGGGACTAGCGGGACCTACGAGCAGTACTTC,CASSQEGTSGTYEQYF
TRBV6-5,TRBD2,16,TRBJ2-1,-,TGTGCCAGCAGTTGGAGCAAGCGGGAGGTATACAATGAGCAGTTCTTC,CASSWSKREVYNEQFF
TRBV2,TRBD2,14,TRBJ2-3,few,TGTGCCAGCAGTGAGGGGCTAGCGGAAGATACGCAGTATTTT,CASSEGLAEDTQYF
TRBV10-1,TRBD2,13,TRBJ2-1,-,TGCGCCAGCAGTCAAGCGGGAGGGCGTGAGCAGTTCTTC,CASSQAGGREQFF
TRBV6-1,-,12,TRBJ1-2,few,TGTGCCAGCAGTGAAGACTGGTATGGCTACACCTTC,CASSEDWYGYTF
TRBV5-1,-,14,TRBJ2-5,-,TGCGCCAGCAGCTTGGCAGGACTACAAGAGACCCAGTACTTC,CASSLAGLQETQYF
TRBV13,TRBD2,19,TRBJ2-1,-,TGTGCCAGCAGCCAACCGGGACTAGCGGGGGATAGCTCCTACAATGAGCAGTTCTTC,CASSQPGLAGDSSYNEQFF
TRBV10-3,TRBD1,16,TRBJ1-3,-,TGTGCCATCAGGGGACCGACAGGGGGGATAGGAAACACCATATATTTT,CAIRGPTGGIGNTIYF
TRBV15,-,13,TRBJ2-5,-,TGTGCCACCAGCCCAGACAGTGTAGAGACCCAGTACTTC,CATSPDSVETQYF
TRBV5-1,-,14,TRBJ2-1,-,TGCGCCAGCAGCTTGGTAGCCCCTGGCAATGAGCAGTTCTTC,CASSLVAPGNEQFF
TRBV11-2,-,13,TRBJ2-7,few,TGTGCCAGCAGCTTAGTGGGCGCTTTCGAGCAGTACTTC,CASSLVGAFEQYF
TRBV18,TRBD1,15,TRBJ2-7,-,TGTGCCAGCTCACCGTGGGACAGGAGCTCCTACGAGCAGTACTTC,CASSPWDRSSYEQYF
TRBV2,TRBD2,15,TRBJ2-5,-,TGTGCCAGCAGTGAAGTAGCGGGGGGGCCGGTGACCCAGTACTTC,CASSEVAGGPVTQYF
TRBV25-1,-,13,TRBJ1-2,once,TGTGCCAGCAGTGAGTGGAGTAACTATGGCTACACCTTC,CASSEWSNYGYTF
TRBV5-6,TRBD1,13,TRBJ2-7,-,TGTGCCAGCAGCCCAGGGACAGCCTACGAGCAGTACTTC,CASSPGTAYEQYF
TRBV7-9,-,14,TRBJ2-2,-,TGTGCCAGCAGCCCCGTCCTGAACACCGGGGAGCTGTTTTTT,CASSPVLNTGELFF
TRBV4-1,-,15,TRBJ2-7,-,TGCGCCAGCAGCCCGGGGGTAGGGTCCTCCTACGAGCAGTACTTC,CASSPGVGSSYEQYF
TRBV28,TRBD1,16,TRBJ1-2,-,TGTGCCAGCAGTTTAGGCGGACAGGGAGGCGTCAGGGGCTACACCTTC,CASSLGGQGGVRGYTF
TRBV4-1,TRBD2,19,TRBJ2-7,-,TGCGCCAGCAGCCGCACACTATCCCCGACTAGCAAATTCTCCTACGAGCAGTACTTC,CASSRTLSPTSKFSYEQYF
TRBV10-2,TRBD2,13,TRBJ2-3,-,TGCGCCAGTTTAGCGGGGAGCACAGATACGCAGTATTTT,CASLAGSTDTQYF
TRBV6-1,TRBD1,14,TRBJ1-2,-,TGTGCCAGCAGTGCTGCGGACAGGGGAAGTGGCTACACCTTC,CASSAADRGSGYTF
TRBV6-5,-,13,TRBJ2-1,-,TGTGCCAGCAGTTGGGGAGCCTACAATGAGCAGTTCTTC,CASSWGAYNEQFF
TRBV18,TRBD1,16,TRBJ2-1,-,TGTGCCAGCTCACCAGGACAGGGAGGTCGGTTGAATGAGCAGTTCTTC,CASSPGQGGRLNEQFF
TRBV25-1,-,13,TRBJ2-1,-,TGTGCCAGCAGTGAAGGGGGCGCCCATGAGCAGTTCTTC,CASSEGGAHEQFF
TRBV19,TRBD2,16,TRBJ2-4,-,TGTGCCAGTAGTATCAGGTCGTACGGACTAGCAAACATTCAGTACTTC,CASSIRSYGLANIQYF
TRBV6-1,-,14,TRBJ1-2,-,TGTGCCAGCAGCCAAACAGGAGCCAACTATGGCTACACCTTC,CASSQTGANYGYTF
TRBV28,TRBD2,19,TRBJ2-2,-,TGTGCCAGCATCCTAGGGTGGTCTAGCGGATCTGCGAACACCGGGGAGCTGTTTTTT,CASILGWSSGSANTGELFF